The present T cell receptor (beta chain) was sequenced within a study of blood T cell repertoires in COVID-19. Across the whole study: Sites across the United States, Italy and Spain contributed samples from acute and convalescent COVID-19. PBMCs, B-cell-depleted T cells, or T cells were the source of the cDNA or gDNA that made up the material.

How the authors handled the data: Scientists estimated how many nucleated cells there were by amplifying reference gene primers. Using immunoSEQ multiplex PCR, the repertoire was profiled, and TCRdb retains in-frame clones only, with some absent. V, J and clone size are those of that table, while D and trimming were read from the DNA. The repertoire holds about 210,000 clones, approximately 86% seen once, with 3% in the top ten. This TCR derives from a man in his 60s with acute or convalescent COVID-19. The sample was peripheral blood.

In DNA form, the CDR3 reads TGTGCCAGCAGCGAACGGGACAGGGGGATGTATGGCTACACCTTC. Protein product: CASSERDRGMYGYTF. This chain joins TRBV9 and TRBJ1-2; 11 nucleotides line up with TRBD1. CDR1 is SGDLS and CDR2 is YYNGEE in the germline V gene. This CDR3 spans 15 amino acids. V was pared by 3 bases and J by 5 bases, with 6 bases of the junction left unmatched.